This T cell receptor (beta chain) was identified in a study of T cells in Graves' hyperthyroidism and ophthalmopathy. The investigators amplified TCR beta CDR3 regions from RNA transcripts. In the first-round RT-PCR of the TCR CDR3, the HTBI primer set was used. TCRdb reprocessed the multiplex PCR reads via MiXCR and lists one record per CDR3 protein. The table shows hundreds of thousands of distinct CDR3 sequences, with 35% to 40% occurring only once. In germline, CDR1 is SGHVS, CDR2 FQNEAQ. Trimming removed 4 bases at V and 0 bases at J, with 7 bases between. This CDR3 has 13 residues. This clonotype was seen many times.

The V and J genes are TRBV7-8 and TRBJ2-7; unclear D gene. The TCR was taken from a man between 18 and 29 years old with Graves' hyperthyroidism. Sequenced: blood. The CDR3 here is CASSWGPSYEQYF. CDR3 coding DNA: TGTGCCAGCAGCTGGGGTCCCTCCTACGAGCAGTACTTC.